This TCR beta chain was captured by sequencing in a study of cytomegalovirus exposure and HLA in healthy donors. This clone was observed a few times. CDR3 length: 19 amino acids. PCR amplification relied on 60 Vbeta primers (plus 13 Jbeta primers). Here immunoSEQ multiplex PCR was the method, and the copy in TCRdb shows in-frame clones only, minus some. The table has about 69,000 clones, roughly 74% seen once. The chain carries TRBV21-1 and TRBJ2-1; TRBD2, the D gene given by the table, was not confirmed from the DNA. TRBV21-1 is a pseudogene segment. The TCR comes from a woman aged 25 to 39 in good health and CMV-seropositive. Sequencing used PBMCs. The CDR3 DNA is TGTGCCAGCAGCAATGAACGGGAGGGCCATTTTGAATCCTACAATGAGCAGTTCTTC. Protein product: CASSNEREGHFESYNEQFF.